These 32 T cell receptor beta chains originate from one sample sequenced in a study of shared T cell receptors in the human thymus. Profiling relied on immunoSEQ multiplex PCR, and the TCRdb table lists in-frame clones only, not all of them. The data contain hundreds of thousands of clones, approximately 88% of them singletons. These sequences were also reported in another study, on human thymus T cells.

Source material: thymocytes. Receptors were obtained from a boy younger than two with a congenital heart defect.

This chain links TRBV19 with TRBJ2-7; 13 nucleotides match TRBD2. The CDR3 runs to 14 residues. Germline loops: CDR1 LNHDA, CDR2 SQIVND (reference sequence). After removal of 4 bases from V and 5 bases from J, the junction contained 2 bases not matched to a gene. CDR3 loop: CASSSGLAGDEQYF. CDR3 nucleotide sequence: TGTGCCAGTAGTAGCGGACTAGCGGGAGACGAGCAGTACTTC.

The rearrangement links TRBV7-8 to TRBJ1-5, with TRBD1 matching over 7 bases. V was clipped by 5 bases and J by 9 bases; unmatched bases: 13. The CDR3 totals 15 residues. In germline, CDR1 is SGHVS, CDR2 FQNEAQ. The CDR3 DNA reads TGTGCCAGCAGCCTGGACAGGCGCCCGAGATGGCCCCAGCATTTT. Its protein product is CASSLDRRPRWPQHF.

The V gene is TRBV5-1, the J gene TRBJ2-1, with D maybe TRBD1 (7 bases). Trimming took off 0 bases at V and 8 bases at J, with 18 bases between the two ends. The CDR3 is 16 residues long. The V gene's germline CDR1 is SGHRS and CDR2 YFSETQ. The CDR3 protein is CASSLAEEGAMDEQFF. The CDR3 DNA follows: TGCGCCAGCAGCTTGGCCGAGGAGGGGGCTATGGATGAGCAGTTCTTC. Using reference TRBV5-1 and TRBJ2-1 for the parts outside the CDR3, the full variable domain is KAGVTQTPRYLIKTRGQQVTLSCSPISGHRSVSWYQQTPGQGLQFLFEYFSETQRNKGNFPGRFSGRQFSNSRSEMNVSTLELGDSALYLCASSLAEEGAMDEQFFGPGTRLTVL.

Worth noting for this clone: An end of the junction differs from the germline gene, which may be a read error. The gene calls are TRBV7-7 and TRBJ2-7; D possibly corresponds to TRBD1 (5 bases). The CDR3 contains 15 residues. Germline CDR1 is SSHAT and CDR2 is FNYEAQ (reference sequence). For the CDR3, the DNA is TGTGCTAGCAGCTTGTATCAGGGTCATCAGTACGAGCAGTACTTC. Protein: CASSLYQGHQYEQYF. Filled out from reference TRBV7-7 and TRBJ2-7, the complete variable domain reads GAGVSQSPRYKVTKRGQDVTLRCDPISSHATLYWYQQALGQGPEFLTYFNYEAQPDKSGLPSDRFSAERPEGSISTLTIQRTEQRDSAMYRCASSLYQGHQYEQYFGPGTRLTVT.

The chain uses TRBV4-1 and TRBJ2-6; D might be TRBD1 (6 bases). From germline, CDR1 is MGHRA and CDR2 YSYEKL. V was pared by 0 bases and J by 12 bases, with 12 bases between. The CDR3 length is 14 residues. CDR3 in DNA: TGCGCCAGCAGCCAAGAACAGGGTTGGGTCGTCCTGACTTTC. As protein: CASSQEQGWVVLTF.

The genes are TRBV6-1 and TRBJ2-7; TRBD2 matches at 12 bases. Trimming removed 4 bases from V and 4 bases from J; junction bases left unmatched: 14. Germline V gene lookup returns CDR1 MNHNS and CDR2 SASEGT. This CDR3 region has 18 residues. The CDR3 DNA is TGTGCCAGCAGTGGATGGGGACTAGCGGGTCCCGGGGGGTACGAGCAGTACTTC. Amino acids: CASSGWGLAGPGGYEQYF.

The chain has TRBV4-3 and TRBJ2-2, with 9 bases fitting TRBD1. The CDR3 length is 17 residues. V trimming: 5 bases; J trimming: 8 bases; junction bases outside the gene matches: 15. Germline CDR1 is LGHNA and CDR2 is YSLEER. In DNA form, the CDR3 reads TGCGCCAGCAGCTGCCGCCCCGGGACAGGGTACCCTGGGGAGCTGTTTTTT. It is translated as CASSCRPGTGYPGELFF.

The chain's CDR3 is CASSQDGSGRYGYTF. The CDR3 DNA is TGCGCCAGCAGCCAAGATGGATCAGGGAGGTATGGCTACACCTTC. V is TRBV4-3 and J is TRBJ1-2; maybe TRBD1 (5 bases). Per the germline V gene, CDR1 is LGHNA and CDR2 is YSLEER. The CDR3 has 15 residues. The V gene lost 0 bases and the J gene lost 5 bases, with 13 bases spanning the gap.

This chain joins TRBV30 and TRBJ1-5; D is uncertain. V was shortened by 2 bases and J by 0 bases, with 5 bases between the two germline ends. The CDR3 covers 13 residues. The V gene's germline CDR1 is GTSNPN and CDR2 SVGIG (reference sequence). The CDR3 bases are TGTGCCTGGAGTCCTTTTAGCAATCAGCCCCAGCATTTT. Its translation is CAWSPFSNQPQHF.

This rearrangement joins TRBV18 to TRBJ2-7, with 7 bases that match TRBD1. V lost 1 base, J lost 9 bases, and 21 bases stayed unmatched. This CDR3 contains 18 residues. Germline loops: CDR1 KGHSH, CDR2 LQKENI. CDR3: CASSPRVQGCDRVGRQYF. The DNA for the CDR3 is TGTGCCAGCTCACCACGGGTACAGGGTTGCGACAGGGTAGGGCGGCAGTACTTC. The full variable domain, in which reference TRBV18 and TRBJ2-7 provide the parts outside the CDR3, is NAGVMQNPRHLVRRRGQEARLRCSPMKGHSHVYWYRQLPEEGLKFMVYLQKENIIDESGMPKERFSAEFPKEGPSILRIQQVVRGDSAAYFCASSPRVQGCDRVGRQYFGPGTRLTVT.

V is TRBV27 and J is TRBJ2-3, with TRBD1 identical over 9 bases. Germline V gene lookup returns CDR1 MNHEY and CDR2 SMNVEV (reference sequence). The CDR3 has 16 amino acids. Trimming at V came to 6 bases and at J to 7 bases, leaving 14 bases not matched to a gene. This CDR3 is CASSRQQGASPYTQYF. The CDR3 DNA follows: TGTGCCAGCAGCCGGCAACAGGGGGCGAGCCCTTATACGCAGTATTTT.

The chain uses TRBV18 and TRBJ2-5; the D is unclear. Trimming left V 6 bases short and J 0 bases short, with 5 bases between. The V gene's germline CDR1 is KGHSH and CDR2 LQKENI. This CDR3 has 12 residues. CDR3 sequence (DNA): TGTGCCAGCTCTCAGGACCAAGAGACCCAGTACTTC. Protein: CASSQDQETQYF.

This sequence joins TRBV6-1 and TRBJ2-7, with D possibly TRBD1 on 5 matching bases. Deletions cut 6 bases from V and 6 bases from J, with 12 bases between. The CDR3 spans 12 residues. Germline V gene lookup returns CDR1 MNHNS and CDR2 SASEGT. CDR3 sequence (DNA): TGTGCCAGCAGAAGGGTGGGGCGCGAGCAGTACTTC. This encodes CASRRVGREQYF.

V gene TRBV28 combines with J gene TRBJ1-2, with 10 bases aligning to TRBD1. The CDR3 runs to 14 residues. V was clipped by 5 bases and J by 7 bases; unmatched bases: 7. Germline V gives CDR1 MDHEN, CDR2 SYDVKM. CDR3 sequence: CASSRQGATLGYTF. CDR3 nucleotides: TGTGCCAGCAGTCGACAGGGGGCCACCCTTGGCTACACCTTC.

The chain links TRBV7-9 to TRBJ2-5; TRBD2 agrees at 12 bases. This CDR3 is 17 amino acids long. V gave up 3 bases and J gave up 5 bases; unmatched junction bases: 10. Per the germline V gene, CDR1 is SEHNR and CDR2 is FQNEAQ (reference sequence). In DNA, the CDR3 is TGTGCCAGCAGCTTCCGGCTAGCGGGAGGGCCAAGGGAGACCCAGTACTTC. Protein: CASSFRLAGGPRETQYF.

V and J are TRBV5-6 and TRBJ2-1; tentative D call: TRBD2 (5 bases). The CDR3 consists of 13 residues. Trimming took 7 bases from V and 9 from J, leaving 17 bases between them. CDR1 is SGHDT and CDR2 is YYEEEE in the germline V gene. Here the CDR3 DNA reads TGTGCCAGCTTTAAGGCCCCCCGGGGTGAGCAGTTCTTC. Translating it yields CASFKAPRGEQFF.

The chain employs TRBV5-1 and TRBJ2-7; a possible D gene is TRBD1 (5 bases). Trimming removed 4 bases from V and 5 bases from J, with 13 bases in between. Germline V gene data show CDR1 as SGHRS and CDR2 as YFSETQ. The CDR3 totals 13 residues. The CDR3 region is CASSPGPRDEQYF. The CDR3 coding sequence is TGCGCCAGCAGCCCCGGACCCAGGGACGAGCAGTACTTC.

The chain employs TRBV30 and TRBJ2-1, with D perhaps TRBD2 (6 bases). Trimming cost V 0 bases and J 7 bases, with 19 bases left between them. CDR1 and CDR2 (germline): GTSNPN, SVGIG (reference sequence). The CDR3 length is 16 residues. The CDR3 DNA sequence: TGTGCCTGGAGTGTACTAGCTTTTGCCCCGGGGAATGAGCAGTTCTTC. Its protein product is CAWSVLAFAPGNEQFF.

V and J are TRBV7-4 and TRBJ1-1; TRBD1 agrees at 10 bases. This CDR3 has 12 residues. V gave up 5 bases and J gave up 10 bases; unmatched junction bases: 4. The V gene's germline CDR1 is SGHVT and CDR2 SQSDAQ. The CDR3 is CASSPRQGAAFF. Here the CDR3 DNA reads TGTGCCAGCAGCCCCCGACAGGGGGCAGCTTTCTTT.

This chain links TRBV13 with TRBJ2-7; D possibly corresponds to TRBD2 (5 bases). Germline assignment: CDR1 PRHDT and CDR2 FYEKMQ (reference sequence). The CDR3 covers 14 residues. The germline V and J ends were trimmed by 1 base and 6 bases, with 13 bases remaining between them. The CDR3 is CASSLVACGTEQYF. In nucleotides, the CDR3 is TGTGCCAGCAGCTTAGTAGCGTGCGGAACCGAGCAGTACTTC.

The chain joins TRBV5-4 to TRBJ2-7, with TRBD1 matching 12 bases. Trimming removed 6 bases from V and 5 bases from J; junction bases left unmatched: 21. This CDR3 spans 19 amino acids. The germline CDR1 and CDR2 sequences are SGHNT and YYREEE (reference sequence). The CDR3 reads CASTRGDRGRESIIHEQYF. The CDR3 bases are TGTGCCAGCACCCGAGGGGACAGGGGGCGCGAATCCATAATCCACGAGCAGTACTTC.

V and J are TRBV9 and TRBJ1-1; TRBD1 is a possible D gene (5 bases). The CDR3 runs 13 residues. Trimming cost V 4 bases and J 10 bases, with 17 bases left between them. Germline assignment: CDR1 SGDLS and CDR2 YYNGEE. The CDR3 sequence is CASSPPVGPGAFF. CDR3 DNA sequence: TGTGCCAGCAGCCCTCCAGTGGGGCCCGGAGCTTTCTTT. The whole variable domain, filled in from reference TRBV9 and TRBJ1-1, reads DSGVTQTPKHLITATGQRVTLRCSPRSGDLSVYWYQQSLDQGLQFLIQYYNGEERAKGNILERFSAQQFPDLHSELNLSSLELGDSALYFCASSPPVGPGAFFGQGTRLTVV.

This clone appeared a few times. This chain uses TRBV5-6 with TRBJ2-3, with D possibly being TRBD1 (6 bases). This CDR3 has 15 amino acids. V lost 0 bases and J lost 1, with 9 bases in between. Germline CDR1 reads SGHDT; CDR2 reads YYEEEE. The CDR3 sequence: CASSLDRAGTDTQYF. The CDR3 DNA reads TGTGCCAGCAGCTTGGACAGGGCAGGCACAGATACGCAGTATTTT.

The V call is TRBV12-5, the J call TRBJ2-5; D might be TRBD2 (5 bases). The J call may be mistaken, given a closer DNA end match to TRBJ2-7. CDR1 is LGHNT, CDR2 FRNRAP, per germline. This CDR3 is 14 amino acids long. CDR3 coding DNA: TGTGCTAGTGGTTTGGAGAGCGGAACATCCGAGCAGTACTTC. It encodes CASGLESGTSEQYF.

This rearrangement joins TRBV7-6 to TRBJ2-7; TRBD2 aligns across 10 bases. CDR1 is SGHVS and CDR2 is FNYEAQ in the germline V gene. V lost 2 bases to trimming and J lost 0 bases; unmatched junction nucleotides: 10. The CDR3 totals 18 residues. CDR3 nucleotides: TGTGCCAGCAGCTTATGGGTAGCGGGAGGCCAAACCTCCTACGAGCAGTACTTC. Translated: CASSLWVAGGQTSYEQYF.

Note on this clone: Other nucleotide sequences from this sample produce the same CDR3. The rearrangement joins TRBV30 to TRBJ1-5; D not resolved. CDR1 and CDR2 (germline): GTSNPN, SVGIG (reference sequence). V lost 0 bases and J 7 bases, leaving 16 bases between the germline ends. The CDR3 loop spans 15 amino acids. Written as DNA, the CDR3 is TGTGCCTGGAGTGTACCCTATAGCGGGCTACAGCCCCAGCATTTT. Translated: CAWSVPYSGLQPQHF.

The chain combines TRBV30 with TRBJ1-1, with TRBD1 identical over 8 bases. This CDR3 has 14 residues. The germline gives CDR1 GTSNPN, CDR2 SVGIG (reference sequence). V dropped 1 base and J dropped 1; count of bases not matched to a gene: 2. CDR3 amino acids: CAWSAGTGNTEAFF. CDR3 nucleotides: TGTGCCTGGAGTGCCGGGACAGGGAACACTGAAGCTTTCTTT.

V gene TRBV30 combines with J gene TRBJ1-3; 9 bases map to TRBD1. This CDR3 is 14 amino acids long. V trimming: 3 bases; J trimming: 7 bases; junction bases outside the gene matches: 7. CDR1 and CDR2 (germline): GTSNPN, SVGIG (reference sequence). CDR3 nucleotides: TGTGCCTGGAGGTCACAGGGGGCAGGGAACACCATATATTTT. Translated: CAWRSQGAGNTIYF.

V gene TRBV6-5 combines with J gene TRBJ2-2; TRBD2 matches 10 bases. CDR1 is MNHEY and CDR2 is SVGAGI in the germline V gene. The CDR3 runs to 16 residues. The junction had 2 bases not matched to a gene; V was cut back by 2 bases and J by 2 bases. The CDR3 DNA follows: TGTGCCAGCAGTTACGAACTAGCGGGAAACACCGGGGAGCTGTTTTTT. As protein: CASSYELAGNTGELFF.

This rearrangement joins TRBV11-2 to TRBJ2-2; the D gene is possibly TRBD2 (6 bases). The CDR3 contains 15 residues. The V end lost 5 bases, the J end lost 6 bases, and 16 bases lay between the germline ends. Germline-derived CDR1 and CDR2 are SGHAT and FQNNGV. CDR3: CASSLFSAGSGELFF. The DNA of the CDR3 is TGTGCCAGCAGCCTCTTTTCTGCGGGGTCCGGGGAGCTGTTTTTT. The full variable domain, its missing parts supplied by reference TRBV11-2 and TRBJ2-2, is EAGVAQSPRYKIIEKRQSVAFWCNPISGHATLYWYQQILGQGPKLLIQFQNNGVVDDSQLPKDRFSAERLKGVDSTLKIQPAKLEDSAVYLCASSLFSAGSGELFFGEGSRLTVL.

The genes are TRBV10-3 and TRBJ2-3, with 8 positions matching TRBD2. This CDR3 contains 15 residues. With V trimmed by 4 bases and J by 3 bases, 6 bases remained unmatched. Germline V gives CDR1 ENHRY, CDR2 SYGVKD. The CDR3, as DNA: TGTGCCATCAGTGGCCTGGCGGGAGGAACAGATACGCAGTATTTT. This codes for CAISGLAGGTDTQYF.

The chain carries TRBV28 and TRBJ2-7, with 14 bases aligning to TRBD2. From germline, CDR1 is MDHEN and CDR2 SYDVKM. Trimming removed 6 bases from V and 0 bases from J; junction bases left unmatched: 1. The CDR3 is 15 amino acids. As DNA, the CDR3 is TGTGCCAGCAGGGGGACTAGCGGGAGCTCCTACGAGCAGTACTTC. Amino acids: CASRGTSGSSYEQYF.